Following are 24 T cell receptor beta chains from one sample sequenced in a study of identical twins. One entry per CDR3 protein, called by TCRdb with MiXCR from the 5' RACE reads. The table lists approximately 350,000 distinct CDR3 sequences, around 12% of them singletons. The sample also formed part of further work on yellow fever vaccine responses in identical twins.

The sample comprised CD8+ T cells sorted from blood. The receptors stem from a woman aged 18-30 years in good health.

This clonotype appeared a few times. V gene TRBV9 combines with J gene TRBJ2-7; the match to TRBD2 covers 9 bases. Trimming removed 4 bases from V and 0 bases from J; junction bases left unmatched: 5. CDR3 size: 15 residues. Germline V gives CDR1 SGDLS, CDR2 YYNGEE. In nucleotides, the CDR3 is TGTGCCAGCAGCATCCTAGCGGGGCCCTCCTACGAGCAGTACTTC. It encodes CASSILAGPSYEQYF.

This clonotype was detected ten times or more. The V gene is TRBV20-1, the J gene TRBJ2-1; 8 bases fit TRBD2. The CDR3 covers 15 residues. After removal of 6 bases from V and 4 bases from J, the junction contained 11 bases not matched to a gene. The germline V gene encodes CDR1 DFQATT and CDR2 SNEGSKA (reference sequence). The CDR3, as DNA: TGCAGTGCCCTCGAACTAGCGGAGCCTTACAATGAGCAGTTCTTC. It specifies CSALELAEPYNEQFF.

This clonotype showed up just a few times. This rearrangement joins TRBV13 to TRBJ2-1; D unresolved. The germline CDR1 and CDR2 sequences are PRHDT and FYEKMQ (reference sequence). With 1 base removed from V and 7 bases from J, the gap between germline ends came to 17 bases. The CDR3 has 16 residues. The CDR3 DNA sequence: TGTGCCAGCAGCTTAGAGTCTGCGAGTTTTTTGAATGAGCAGTTCTTC. It encodes CASSLESASFLNEQFF. Complete variable domain (other parts from reference TRBV13 and TRBJ2-1): AAGVIQSPRHLIKEKRETATLKCYPIPRHDTVYWYQQGPGQDPQFLISFYEKMQSDKGSIPDRFSAQQFSDYHSELNMSSLELGDSALYFCASSLESASFLNEQFFGPGTRLTVL.

This sequence joins TRBV18 and TRBJ1-5; 7 bases map to TRBD1. With V trimmed by 3 bases and J by 5 bases, 4 bases remained unmatched. Germline V gives CDR1 KGHSH, CDR2 LQKENI. This CDR3 has 14 amino acids. The CDR3 nucleotides read TGTGCCAGCTCACCGGACAGGACTGATCAGCCCCAGCATTTT. Translation: CASSPDRTDQPQHF.

Of note for this clonotype: The junction departs from the called germline gene at one end, perhaps through a read error. The chain uses TRBV20-1 and TRBJ1-3; D uncertain. CDR3 size: 17 residues. The germline CDR1 and CDR2 sequences are DFQATT and SNEGSKA (reference sequence). The CDR3 here is CCARVVSWKRPGNTIYF. Written as DNA, the CDR3 is TGCTGTGCTAGAGTGGTCAGTTGGAAAAGACCTGGAAACACCATATATTTT.

This clonotype was seen a handful of times. The V and J genes are TRBV7-9 and TRBJ2-1; 12 bases agree with TRBD2. The CDR3 extends over 15 amino acids. Per germline, CDR1 SEHNR and CDR2 FQNEAQ (reference sequence). V shed 8 bases and J 3 bases; nucleotides not matched to a gene: 5. The CDR3 nucleotides are TGTGCCAGCCGGACTAGCGGGGACGTCTACAATGAGCAGTTCTTC. Translating gives CASRTSGDVYNEQFF.

This clonotype was counted between two and nine times. V gene TRBV12-3 or TRBV12-4 combines with J gene TRBJ2-7; weak D call: TRBD1 (5 bases). Trimming took 3 bases from V and 5 from J, leaving 20 bases between them. The CDR3 runs 16 residues. CDR3: CASSLGWAQKDNEQYF. As DNA, the CDR3 is TGTGCCAGCAGTTTGGGGTGGGCGCAGAAGGACAACGAGCAGTACTTC.

This chain joins TRBV12-3 or TRBV12-4 and TRBJ1-1; no clear D gene. This CDR3 is built from 15 residues. V was pared by 5 bases and J by 3 bases, with 16 bases between. The CDR3 DNA reads as TGTGCCAGCAGTACTGATGGGATTAGATACACTGAAGCTTTCTTT. Its translation is CASSTDGIRYTEAFF.

This clonotype has a handful of counts. Written as DNA, the CDR3 is TGCAGTGCAAGACAACCAGGCCGTAACACTGAAGCTTTCTTT. Translated: CSARQPGRNTEAFF. V usage is TRBV20-1 and J usage is TRBJ1-1; D unresolved. This CDR3 comprises 14 residues. The germline gives CDR1 DFQATT, CDR2 SNEGSKA (reference sequence). Trimming took 6 bases from V and 2 from J, leaving 16 bases between them.

The chain combines TRBV29-1 with TRBJ1-3, with 9 bases lining up with TRBD1. Germline V gene sequence: CDR1 SQVTM, CDR2 ANQGSEA. The ends lost 7 bases at V and 0 bases at J; junction bases unmatched: 7. There are 15 residues in the CDR3. This chain's CDR3 is CSAGQGPISGNTIYF. In DNA form, the CDR3 reads TGCAGCGCCGGACAGGGGCCTATCTCTGGAAACACCATATATTTT.

This clonotype was seen more than once but under ten times. The J gene is TRBJ2-7, the V gene TRBV5-6; D remains unclear. The CDR3 is 12 amino acids. Trimming shortened V by 1 base and J by 3 bases, and 5 bases separated the two germline ends. Germline V CDR1 and CDR2: SGHDT, YYEEEE. As DNA, the CDR3 is TGTGCCAGCAGCTTGATCGGCTACGAGCAGTACTTC. As protein: CASSLIGYEQYF.

This clonotype showed up just a few times. The chain has TRBV4-1 and TRBJ2-2; TRBD1 matches 8 bases. Germline V gene data show CDR1 as MGHRA and CDR2 as YSYEKL. The CDR3 spans 15 residues. V shed 9 bases, J shed 1 base, and the junction held 7 bases outside the gene matches. In DNA, the CDR3 is TGCGCCAGAGTTCCGGACAGGGTGAACACCGGGGAGCTGTTTTTT. Residues: CARVPDRVNTGELFF.

This clonotype has a count of ten or more. The CDR3 loop reads CSARSAGDYEQYF. The CDR3 coding sequence is TGCAGTGCTAGATCCGCGGGAGACTACGAGCAGTACTTC. The chain combines TRBV20-1 with TRBJ2-7; 7 nucleotides agree with TRBD2. Per the germline V gene, CDR1 is DFQATT and CDR2 is SNEGSKA (reference sequence). After removal of 2 bases from V and 3 bases from J, the junction contained 4 bases not matched to a gene. The CDR3 loop spans 13 amino acids.

This clonotype was seen only a few times. This chain uses TRBV12-3 or TRBV12-4 with TRBJ2-7; possibly TRBD2 for D (5 bases). V was trimmed by 1 base and J by 3 bases, leaving 7 bases between them. The CDR3 extends over 13 amino acids. CDR3 sequence (DNA): TGTGCCAGCAGTTTAGGGACTTACTACGAGCAGTACGTC. The encoded protein is CASSLGTYYEQYV.

This clonotype was recorded many times. The V and J genes are TRBV29-1 and TRBJ2-3; 8 bases fit TRBD2. J gave up 6 bases and V 7 bases, and 15 bases lay outside the gene matches. This CDR3 is built from 15 residues. Germline V gene sequence: CDR1 SQVTM, CDR2 ANQGSEA. CDR3 bases: TGCAGCGCAGGGGCTAGCGGGCGATCCTCTGATACGCAGTATTTT. Translation: CSAGASGRSSDTQYF.

The chain combines TRBV24-1 with TRBJ2-1; D uncertain. The CDR3 extends over 16 amino acids. V was clipped by 0 bases and J by 5 bases, with 13 bases between them. Germline V gives CDR1 KGHDR, CDR2 SFDVKD. In DNA form, the CDR3 reads TGTGCCACCAGTGATTTGGGGCATGGCTTAAACAATGAGCAGTTCTTC. This codes for CATSDLGHGLNNEQFF.

This clonotype has ten or more counts. The genes are TRBV5-1 and TRBJ2-4; 9 bases are a match to TRBD1. Losses at the gene ends were 4 bases for V and 7 bases for J; bases not matched to a gene: 6. This CDR3 is built from 14 residues. Germline V CDR1 and CDR2: SGHRS, YFSETQ. The chain's CDR3 is CASSQGQGDNIQYF. CDR3 DNA: TGCGCCAGCAGCCAGGGACAGGGTGACAACATTCAGTACTTC.

There are many counts of this clonotype. Here the CDR3 reads CASSVAGANTGELFF. CDR3 DNA: TGTGCCAGCAGCGTAGCGGGAGCAAACACCGGGGAGCTGTTTTTT. The gene calls are TRBV9 and TRBJ2-2, with D perhaps TRBD2 (6 bases). Germline values: CDR1 SGDLS, CDR2 YYNGEE. The CDR3 contains 15 residues. The V gene lost 0 bases and the J gene lost 2 bases, with 8 bases spanning the gap. Full variable domain (remainder filled in from reference TRBV9 and TRBJ2-2): DSGVTQTPKHLITATGQRVTLRCSPRSGDLSVYWYQQSLDQGLQFLIQYYNGEERAKGNILERFSAQQFPDLHSELNLSSLELGDSALYFCASSVAGANTGELFFGEGSRLTVL.

V is TRBV6-2 or TRBV6-3 and J is TRBJ1-5; no clear D gene. Trimming left V 6 bases short and J 5 bases short, with 14 bases between. CDR3 length: 14 residues. Germline V gene sequence: CDR1 MNHEY, CDR2 SVGEGT. As DNA, the CDR3 is TGTGCCAGCAGCCAAGGGCCCCCTGATCAGCCCCAGCATTTT. This translates into CASSQGPPDQPQHF.

Only a few counts were recorded for this clonotype. This chain joins TRBV27 and TRBJ2-5, with 13 bases aligning to TRBD2. CDR1 and CDR2 (germline): MNHEY, SMNVEV (reference sequence). V dropped 6 bases and J dropped 4; count of bases not matched to a gene: 8. This CDR3 is built from 16 residues. CDR3: CASSPGLAGIRETQYF. The DNA for the CDR3 is TGTGCCAGCAGCCCGGGACTAGCGGGAATCAGAGAGACCCAGTACTTC.

This clonotype was picked up a small number of times. This chain links TRBV12-3 or TRBV12-4 with TRBJ2-2; 7 positions agree with TRBD1. Trimming took 5 bases from V and 8 from J; bases not matched to a gene: 11. This CDR3 spans 15 amino acids. DNA of the CDR3: TGTGCCAGCAGTCCCCCCGGACAGGCTCCTGGGGAGCTGTTTTTT. Translated, it gives CASSPPGQAPGELFF.

This sequence joins TRBV24-1 and TRBJ2-3; D is uncertain. This CDR3 is built from 13 residues. In germline, CDR1 is KGHDR, CDR2 SFDVKD. Trimming removed 0 bases from V and 2 bases from J, with 2 bases in between. The CDR3 sequence: CATSDLDTDTQYF. In DNA, the CDR3 is TGTGCCACCAGTGATTTGGACACAGATACGCAGTATTTT.

The table lists this clonotype with a few counts. The chain employs TRBV2 and TRBJ2-3; 8 positions match TRBD2. This CDR3 region has 15 residues. Trimming at V came to 4 bases and at J to 1 base, leaving 4 bases not matched to a gene. Germline CDR1 and CDR2: SNHLY and FYNNEI. This chain's CDR3 is CASSVWREGTDTQYF. The CDR3 DNA sequence: TGTGCCAGCAGTGTATGGCGGGAGGGCACAGATACGCAGTATTTT.

The chain links TRBV28 to TRBJ2-5; possibly TRBD1 or TRBD2 for D (5 bases each). CDR1 and CDR2 (germline): MDHEN, SYDVKM. Trimming pared 5 bases from V and 1 base from J, leaving 8 bases between. This CDR3 has 13 amino acids. The CDR3 DNA sequence: TGTGCCAGCAGTAGGGACGGCCAAGAGACCCAGTACTTC. It translates to CASSRDGQETQYF.